This entry lists 12 T cell receptor beta chains sequenced from one sample in a study of CD8 T cells in Susac syndrome (dated by TCRdb to 2018 to 2020). Libraries were prepared through the immunoSEQ multiplex PCR assay. RNA was extracted with the RNeasy kit and roughly 0.5 to 1 ug was reverse transcribed using random hexamers. Through fastp at Q25 and MiXCR, TCRdb rebuilt clones from the public reads, retaining in-frame beta chains. Under each unique CDR3 protein, matching rows form one entry showing the most common genes and DNA. Across this sample there are about 170,000 distinct CDR3 sequences, with approximately 93% seen only once. The leading ten clones occupy roughly 0.094% of the sample. The sequenced sample was CD4+ T cells from PBMCs. The origin of the receptors is a human donor with multiple sclerosis.

CDR3 sequence reads: CASSFFLAPSLANTGELFF. Here the CDR3 DNA reads TGTGCCAGCAGCTTTTTCTTGGCCCCTTCATTAGCGAACACCGGGGAGCTGTTTTTT. This chain connects TRBV5-6 to TRBJ2-2, with D hard to call. The CDR3 extends over 19 amino acids. Germline V gene data show CDR1 as SGHDT and CDR2 as YYEEEE. V gave up 2 bases and J gave up 0 bases, with 20 bases separating them. The full variable domain, its missing parts supplied by reference TRBV5-6 and TRBJ2-2, is DAGVTQSPTHLIKTRGQQVTLRCSPKSGHDTVSWYQQALGQGPQFIFQYYEEEERQRGNFPDRFSGHQFPNYSSELNVNALLLGDSALYLCASSFFLAPSLANTGELFFGEGSRLTVL.

The V and J genes are TRBV6-5 and TRBJ2-5; D possibly matches TRBD1 or TRBD2 (5 bases each). Germline-derived CDR1 and CDR2 are MNHEY and SVGAGI. V lost 4 bases and J 2 bases, leaving 14 bases between the germline ends. This CDR3 contains 15 residues. This CDR3 reads CASSWSAGRQETQYF. The CDR3 DNA follows: TGTGCCAGCAGTTGGTCGGCAGGGAGACAAGAGACCCAGTACTTC.

This clonotype was found a few times. The chain uses TRBV20-1 and TRBJ2-7, with 12 bases identical to TRBD2. From germline, CDR1 is DFQATT and CDR2 SNEGSKA (reference sequence). This CDR3 spans 15 amino acids. The V and J ends lost 5 bases and 6 bases, in that order; junction bases with no gene match: 11. CDR3: CSAGTSGLGVREQYF. In nucleotides, the CDR3 is TGCAGTGCTGGGACTAGCGGGCTGGGGGTTCGCGAGCAGTACTTC.

The rearrangement uses TRBV6-1 and TRBJ2-3; D is undetermined. The V and J ends lost 0 bases and 0 bases respectively, with 10 bases between them. CDR3 length equals 16 residues. The germline V gene has CDR1 MNHNS and CDR2 SASEGT. The CDR3 DNA reads TGTGCCAGCAGTGAAGCTGGCGGAGCAAGCACAGATACGCAGTATTTT. Its translation: CASSEAGGASTDTQYF.

The chain joins TRBV27 to TRBJ2-6; D remains unclear. CDR3 length equals 18 residues. Germline values: CDR1 MNHEY, CDR2 SMNVEV (reference sequence). The V and J ends lost 8 bases and 4 bases respectively, with 24 bases between them. The CDR3 nucleotides are TGTGCCAGCCGCTCACTTATATCAAGGGATCGGGGGGCCAACGTCCTGACTTTC. Protein: CASRSLISRDRGANVLTF.

Only one count was recorded for this clonotype. V gene TRBV20-1 combines with J gene TRBJ1-6; 11 bases agree with TRBD1. Germline V lookup: CDR1 DFQATT, CDR2 SNEGSKA (reference sequence). The junction had 4 bases not matched to a gene; V was cut back by 1 base and J by 5 bases. This CDR3 has 16 amino acids. The DNA of the CDR3 is TGCAGTGCTAGAGGGGGACAGGGGGACAATAATTCACCCCTCCACTTT. Amino acid sequence: CSARGGQGDNNSPLHF.

This chain uses TRBV27 with TRBJ1-6; tentative D call: TRBD1 (5 bases). Trimming left V 1 base short and J 6 bases short, with 7 bases between. The CDR3 length is 14 residues. Per the germline V gene, CDR1 is MNHEY and CDR2 is SMNVEV (reference sequence). The CDR3 DNA reads as TGTGCCAGCAGTTTATTGAGGGGTAATTCACCCCTCCACTTT. Translated, it gives CASSLLRGNSPLHF.

This clonotype was counted a few times. The chain couples TRBV24-1 to TRBJ2-7; the D is unclear. CDR1 KGHDR and CDR2 SFDVKD come from the germline V gene. The CDR3 spans 15 residues. The V gene lost 1 base and the J gene lost 0 bases, with 9 bases spanning the gap. CDR3 DNA sequence: TGTGCCACCAGTGATTTTCGGTCAGGCTCCTACGAGCAGTACTTC. This translates into CATSDFRSGSYEQYF.

The chain has TRBV18 and TRBJ2-7; 14 nucleotides agree with TRBD2. The V gene end was trimmed by 4 bases and the J gene end by 12 bases; junction bases not matched to a gene: 8. Germline CDR1 reads KGHSH; CDR2 reads LQKENI. This CDR3 region has 14 residues. CDR3 amino acids: CASSLGTSGSIPYF. The CDR3 DNA follows: TGTGCCAGCTCACTCGGGACTAGCGGGAGTATCCCGTACTTC.

The chain couples TRBV20-1 to TRBJ1-2; possible D gene TRBD1, 6 bases. Germline V gene lookup returns CDR1 DFQATT and CDR2 SNEGSKA (reference sequence). Trimming removed 0 bases from V and 2 bases from J, with 13 bases in between. The CDR3 is 15 residues long. CDR3 coding DNA: TGCAGTGCTAGAGATCCCGAACAGGGCAACTATGGCTACACCTTC. Translation: CSARDPEQGNYGYTF.

The sample holds one count of this clonotype. The chain combines TRBV28 with TRBJ2-5, with D possibly being TRBD2 (5 bases). Trimming pared 7 bases from V and 5 bases from J, leaving 11 bases between. The germline gives CDR1 MDHEN, CDR2 SYDVKM. The CDR3 is 12 amino acids. As DNA, the CDR3 is TGTGCCAGCACAGGAGGCTACGAGACCCAGTACTTC. This gives the protein CASTGGYETQYF.

The chain combines TRBV28 with TRBJ1-4; the D gene is possibly TRBD1 (5 bases). CDR1 MDHEN and CDR2 SYDVKM come from the germline V gene. There are 13 residues in the CDR3. The V and J ends lost 4 bases and 4 bases respectively, with 7 bases between them. In DNA, the CDR3 is TGTGCCAGCAGTTGGGGACTTAATGAAAAACTGTTTTTT. Its translation: CASSWGLNEKLFF.